This TCR beta chain was captured by sequencing in a study of T cell responses to AZD1222 COVID-19 vaccine. Study conclusions and caveats: Most donors were white British and more were female, and clonal diversity was possibly underestimated. Two AZD1222 administrations were followed by greater Spike-specific TCR breadth and depth.

Method: immunoSEQ multiplex PCR; TCRdb's copy keeps in-frame clones and lacks some. The data hold more than 110,000 clones, with under 95% observed a single time. Looked up from germline, CDR1 is MNHEY and CDR2 is SMNVEV (reference sequence). Germline trimming cut 6 bases from V and 5 bases from J; bases unmatched to any gene: 6. This CDR3 contains 14 residues. As concerns this clone: Its antigen remains unknown.

This chain connects TRBV27 to TRBJ2-2, with 7 bases lining up with TRBD1. This specimen consisted of peripheral blood, obtained on day 0 of AZD1222 vaccination. The source is an adult in good health. The CDR3, as DNA: TGTGCCAGCAGCCCGACAGGGTATACCGGGGAGCTGTTTTTT. It codes for CASSPTGYTGELFF.